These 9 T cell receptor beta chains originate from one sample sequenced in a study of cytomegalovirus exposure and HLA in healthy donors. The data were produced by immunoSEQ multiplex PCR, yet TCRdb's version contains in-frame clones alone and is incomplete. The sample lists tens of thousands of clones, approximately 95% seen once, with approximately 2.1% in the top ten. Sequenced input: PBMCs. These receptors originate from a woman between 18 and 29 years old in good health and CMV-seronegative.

In DNA, the CDR3 is TGTGCCAGCAGCGACGGGGCTAGCGGGAGCCGAAAGTTCTTC. Protein: CASSDGASGSRKFF. V is TRBV7-3 and J is TRBJ2-1; 10 bases match TRBD2. The length of the CDR3 is 14 residues. J lost 14 bases, V lost 5 bases, and 12 bases had no gene match. In germline, CDR1 is SGHTA, CDR2 FQGTGA.

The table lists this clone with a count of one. Here the CDR3 DNA reads TGTGCCAGCAGCTTGGGCGCGGGTCCTAGCACAGATACGCAGTATTTT. As protein: CASSLGAGPSTDTQYF. The chain has TRBV5-5 and TRBJ2-3, with D possibly being TRBD2 (5 bases). Per germline, CDR1 SGHKS and CDR2 YYEKEE (reference sequence). Between the trimmed V and J ends, which lost 0 bases and 0 bases, there was a span of 11 bases. This CDR3 spans 16 amino acids.

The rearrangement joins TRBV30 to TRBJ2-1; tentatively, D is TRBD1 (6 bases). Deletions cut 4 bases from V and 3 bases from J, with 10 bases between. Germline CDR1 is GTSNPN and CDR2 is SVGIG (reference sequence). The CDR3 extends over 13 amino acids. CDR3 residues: CAWMDSFYNEQFF. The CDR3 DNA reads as TGTGCCTGGATGGACAGCTTCTACAATGAGCAGTTCTTC.

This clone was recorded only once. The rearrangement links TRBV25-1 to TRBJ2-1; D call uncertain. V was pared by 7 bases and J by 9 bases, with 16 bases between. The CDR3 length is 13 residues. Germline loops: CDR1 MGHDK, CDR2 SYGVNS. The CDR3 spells CASMGPPVGEQFF. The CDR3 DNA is TGTGCCAGCATGGGCCCACCGGTCGGTGAGCAGTTCTTC. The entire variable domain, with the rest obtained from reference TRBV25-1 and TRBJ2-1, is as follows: EADIYQTPRYLVIGTGKKITLECSQTMGHDKMYWYQQDPGMELHLIHYSYGVNSTEKGDLSSESTVSRIRTEHFPLTLESARPSHTSQYLCASMGPPVGEQFFGPGTRLTVL.

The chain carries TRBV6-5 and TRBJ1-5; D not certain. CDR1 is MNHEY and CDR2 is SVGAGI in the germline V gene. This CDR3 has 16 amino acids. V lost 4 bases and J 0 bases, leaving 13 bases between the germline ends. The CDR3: CASSFTPGSSNQPQHF. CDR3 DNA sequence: TGTGCCAGCAGTTTTACACCCGGGAGTAGCAATCAGCCCCAGCATTTT.

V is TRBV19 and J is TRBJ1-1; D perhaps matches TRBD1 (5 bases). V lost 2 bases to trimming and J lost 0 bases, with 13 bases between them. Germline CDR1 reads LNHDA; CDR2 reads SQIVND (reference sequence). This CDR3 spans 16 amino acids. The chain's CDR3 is CASSIQGGPMNTEAFF. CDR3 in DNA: TGTGCCAGTAGTATACAGGGAGGCCCCATGAACACTGAAGCTTTCTTT.

CDR3 DNA sequence: TGCAGCGTTGAAGGGACTAGCGGGAGAGGATACAATGAGCAGTTCTTC. It specifies CSVEGTSGRGYNEQFF. V is TRBV29-1 and J is TRBJ2-1, with 13 bases that match TRBD2. Germline values: CDR1 SQVTM, CDR2 ANQGSEA. V gave up 1 base and J gave up 4 bases; unmatched junction bases: 4. The CDR3 is made up of 16 amino acids.

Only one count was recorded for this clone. The CDR3 protein is CASSFQSNQPQHF. For the CDR3, the DNA is TGTGCCAGCAGCTTCCAGAGCAATCAGCCCCAGCATTTT. The chain combines TRBV7-8 with TRBJ1-5; D gene uncertain. Germline CDR1 is SGHVS and CDR2 is FQNEAQ. V was clipped by 3 bases and J by 1 base, with 4 bases between them. The CDR3 runs 13 residues.

CDR3 bases: TGTGCCAGCAGTCCGGACGACAGGACAGAGGACACAGATACGCAGTATTTT. This translates into CASSPDDRTEDTDTQYF. V gene TRBV28 combines with J gene TRBJ2-3, with D possibly being TRBD1 (6 bases). Trimming took off 5 bases at V and 2 bases at J, with 20 bases between the two ends. Germline V lookup: CDR1 MDHEN, CDR2 SYDVKM. This CDR3 comprises 17 residues.